Below, 27 T cell receptor beta chains from the same sample are listed, as sequenced in a study of regulatory T cells in long-lasting Graves disease. The time point: newly diagnosed GD, antithyroid drugs for less than 3 months. Extracted RNA from PBMCs served as the source of the TCR library. HTBI primers from iRepertoire and Arm-PCR of CDR3 regions yielded the TCR beta libraries. TCRdb independently ran MiXCR on the multiplex PCR reads; one entry per CDR3 protein. In the table there are roughly 360,000 distinct CDR3 sequences, 12% of which are singletons. These sequences were also reported in another study, on T cells in Graves' hyperthyroidism and ophthalmopathy.

The input for sequencing was peripheral blood mononuclear cells (PBMCs), taken at new diagnosis, from a patient treated with antithyroid drugs. The receptors originated from a woman under 30 with Graves disease.

In this sample, this clonotype turned up many times. The chain employs TRBV5-5 and TRBJ2-2; 7 nucleotides line up with TRBD2. Germline CDR1 and CDR2: SGHKS and YYEKEE (reference sequence). CDR3 length equals 16 residues. V was pared by 6 bases and J by 4 bases, with 12 bases of the junction left unmatched. CDR3 sequence: CASTPWEGKGTGELFF. CDR3 nucleotide sequence: TGTGCCAGCACCCCCTGGGAGGGGAAGGGCACCGGGGAGCTGTTTTTT. Combining the CDR3 with reference TRBV5-5 and TRBJ2-2 gives the whole variable domain DAGVTQSPTHLIKTRGQQVTLRCSPISGHKSVSWYQQVLGQGPQFIFQYYEKEERGRGNFPDRFSARQFPNYSSELNVNALLLGDSALYLCASTPWEGKGTGELFFGEGSRLTVL.

CDR3: CASSGRLTYEQYV. CDR3 DNA sequence: TGTGCCAGCAGTGGGAGACTAACCTACGAGCAGTACGTC. The V and J genes are TRBV2 and TRBJ2-7; the D gene is possibly TRBD2 (5 bases). V was cut by 4 bases and J by 2 bases, with 9 bases left in between. The CDR3 is 13 residues long. The germline gives CDR1 SNHLY, CDR2 FYNNEI.

This clonotype was counted ten times or more. This chain uses TRBV29-1 with TRBJ2-2, with D possibly being TRBD1 or TRBD2 (5 bases each). Trimming took 1 base from V and 5 from J, leaving 20 bases between them. Germline V lookup: CDR1 SQVTM, CDR2 ANQGSEA. The CDR3 contains 17 residues. CDR3 bases: TGCAGCGTTGAAGGCTCTCTAGGGCAGGGACGAACCGGGGAGCTGTTTTTT. As protein: CSVEGSLGQGRTGELFF.

This clonotype was observed a handful of times. A much larger clone lies one base from this, so it may be a read error. Since no conserved phenylalanine or tryptophan closes the CDR3, a read error is the likely cause. This chain links TRBV6-2 or TRBV6-3 with TRBJ1-1, with 10 bases matching TRBD1. CDR3 length equals 14 residues. With V trimmed by 8 bases and J by 5 bases, 8 bases remained unmatched. CDR1 is MNHEY, CDR2 SVGEGT, per germline. The CDR3 loop is CASWDRGLRTEAFL. CDR3 nucleotide sequence: TGTGCCAGCTGGGACAGGGGATTGAGGACTGAAGCTTTCCTT.

This clonotype was seen more than once but under ten times. The chain employs TRBV7-2 and TRBJ2-7; 8 bases align to TRBD1. The germline V gene has CDR1 SGHTA and CDR2 FQGNSA. The CDR3 totals 14 residues. Trimming removed 3 bases from V and 2 bases from J; junction bases left unmatched: 3. Here the CDR3 DNA reads TGTGCCAGCAGCTTGGGACAGGCGACCTACGAGCAGTACGTC. Translation gives CASSLGQATYEQYV.

The chain links TRBV20-1 to TRBJ2-3; D gene unclear. This CDR3 region has 14 residues. Germline CDR1 and CDR2: DFQATT and SNEGSKA (reference sequence). V lost 5 bases and J lost 6, with 18 bases in between. As DNA, the CDR3 is TGCAGTGCTGATATGTGGTTGGCCCGCGATACGCAGTATTTT. The encoded protein is CSADMWLARDTQYF.

In its sample, this clonotype was seen a few times. The CDR3 spells CASSLTGDNYGYTF. DNA of the CDR3: TGTGCCAGCAGCCTGACAGGGGACAACTATGGCTACACCTTC. The V and J genes are TRBV3-1 and TRBJ1-2; 8 bases fit TRBD1. Looked up from germline, CDR1 is LGHDT and CDR2 is YNNKEL (reference sequence). With 4 bases clipped from V and 2 bases from J, the junction kept 3 bases outside the gene matches. This CDR3 region has 14 residues.

This clonotype was counted many times. The V call is TRBV12-3 or TRBV12-4, the J call TRBJ1-1; TRBD1 matches at 9 bases. The V gene end was trimmed by 5 bases and the J gene end by 5 bases; junction bases not matched to a gene: 6. This CDR3 comprises 14 residues. The CDR3 sequence is CASSPGQGGTEAFF. CDR3 DNA: TGTGCCAGCAGTCCGGGACAGGGCGGGACTGAAGCTTTCTTT.

This clonotype showed up just a few times. The V call is TRBV6-5, the J call TRBJ1-3, with D tentatively TRBD1 (5 bases). V gave up 0 bases and J gave up 2 bases, with 11 bases separating them. CDR3 size: 16 residues. Germline V gene lookup returns CDR1 MNHEY and CDR2 SVGAGI. CDR3 sequence (DNA): TGTGCCAGCAGTTACTCACCCCGGGGGACTGGAAACACCATATATTTT. Translated: CASSYSPRGTGNTIYF.

This clonotype has just a few counts. The rearrangement links TRBV14 to TRBJ2-5, with no clear D. CDR3 length equals 16 residues. The ends were cut back, 0 bases at V and 5 bases at J, with 16 bases in the middle. Germline V gene lookup returns CDR1 SGHDN and CDR2 FVKESK. CDR3 DNA sequence: TGTGCCAGCAGCCAAGAGGAACTAATCCGCAGGGAGACCCAGTACTTC. Its translation is CASSQEELIRRETQYF.

This clonotype showed up many times. The rearrangement joins TRBV6-1 to TRBJ2-7, with TRBD2 matching 8 bases. There are 13 residues in the CDR3. Germline CDR1 and CDR2: MNHNS and SASEGT. The V and J ends lost 6 bases and 3 bases, in that order; junction bases with no gene match: 4. CDR3 bases: TGTGCCAGCAGCCCGGGGGGGCTCTACGAGCAGTACGTC. It specifies CASSPGGLYEQYV.

This clonotype was detected many times. This sequence joins TRBV12-3 or TRBV12-4 and TRBJ2-7; D gene ambiguous. V lost 3 bases and J lost 2, with 23 bases in between. CDR3 length: 18 amino acids. In DNA form, the CDR3 reads TGTGCCAGCAGTTTTATATTTCGTGGGCAGGACGGAGCCTACGAGCAGTACTTC. It encodes CASSFIFRGQDGAYEQYF.

This clonotype was recorded many times. The genes are TRBV10-3 and TRBJ1-1; the D gene is possibly TRBD1 (5 bases). Deletions cut 7 bases from V and 2 bases from J, with 11 bases between. The CDR3 sequence is 13 residues long. Per germline, CDR1 ENHRY and CDR2 SYGVKD. The CDR3 is CAITRDENTEAFF. The CDR3 DNA follows: TGTGCCATCACCCGGGACGAAAACACTGAAGCTTTCTTT.

This clonotype was seen at least ten times. The gene calls are TRBV12-3 or TRBV12-4 and TRBJ2-3; 13 bases align to TRBD2. This CDR3 spans 16 amino acids. After removal of 5 bases from V and 2 bases from J, the junction contained 4 bases not matched to a gene. The chain's CDR3 is CASSQGLAGPTDTQYF. Written as DNA, the CDR3 is TGTGCCAGCAGTCAGGGACTAGCGGGGCCCACAGATACGCAGTATTTT.

This clonotype appeared many times. This rearrangement joins TRBV30 to TRBJ2-2, with TRBD2 matching 10 bases. J lost 4 bases, V lost 0 bases, and 5 bases had no gene match. Per the germline V gene, CDR1 is GTSNPN and CDR2 is SVGIG (reference sequence). The CDR3 totals 16 residues. The CDR3 sequence is CAWSVPGLALTGELFF. In DNA form, the CDR3 reads TGTGCCTGGAGTGTCCCGGGACTAGCGCTCACCGGGGAGCTGTTTTTT.

Concerning this clonotype: This likely reflects a read error, since a far larger clone is one base away. The V and J genes are TRBV7-9 and TRBJ2-1, with D possibly being TRBD2 (5 bases). The J call may be in error: the DNA end matches TRBJ2-5 better. Germline V gene lookup returns CDR1 SEHNR and CDR2 FQNEAQ (reference sequence). This CDR3 spans 14 amino acids. CDR3 sequence: CASSLEEARQPQYF. DNA for the CDR3: TGTGCCAGCAGCTTAGAGGAGGCGAGGCAGCCCCAGTACTTC.

Ten or more counts support this clonotype. V and J are TRBV2 and TRBJ2-3, with TRBD2 as a possible D gene (6 bases). Germline lookup yields CDR1 SNHLY and CDR2 FYNNEI. With 6 bases removed from V and 5 bases from J, the gap between germline ends came to 21 bases. The CDR3 has 16 amino acids. The CDR3 loop is CASSPWRGTQGDTQYF. CDR3 nucleotide sequence: TGTGCCAGCAGCCCCTGGCGGGGCACCCAGGGAGATACGCAGTATTTT.

This clonotype appeared many times. The CDR3 spells CASSLARTAQYF. The CDR3 nucleotides read TGTGCCAGCAGCTTAGCCCGGACAGCGCAGTACTTC. The chain carries TRBV13 and TRBJ2-7, with D possibly being TRBD1 (6 bases). V shed 1 base and J shed 9 bases, with 10 bases lying between them. CDR1 PRHDT and CDR2 FYEKMQ come from the germline V gene (reference sequence). The CDR3 is made up of 12 amino acids.

This clonotype was detected ten times or more. The germline gene is not matched at one end of the junction; a read error may be the cause. The genes are TRBV20-1 and TRBJ1-6; 9 bases line up with TRBD1. Per germline, CDR1 DFQATT and CDR2 SNEGSKA (reference sequence). This CDR3 has 15 amino acids. The chain's CDR3 is CSARKTGGGKSLLHF. The CDR3 DNA follows: TGCAGTGCTAGGAAAACAGGGGGCGGGAAATCACTCCTCCACTTT.

This clonotype has a handful of counts. The chain carries TRBV7-8 and TRBJ1-1, with TRBD1 identical over 8 bases. This CDR3 has 14 amino acids. V gave up 3 bases and J gave up 4 bases; unmatched junction bases: 4. The V gene's germline CDR1 is SGHVS and CDR2 FQNEAQ. Here the CDR3 DNA reads TGTGCCAGCAGCTTCCCCGGACAGGGCACTGAAGCTTTCTTT. Protein product: CASSFPGQGTEAFF.

The chain is built from TRBV20-1 and TRBJ1-6; 8 nucleotides match TRBD1. The V gene's germline CDR1 is DFQATT and CDR2 SNEGSKA (reference sequence). The CDR3 sequence is 14 residues long. V was clipped by 3 bases and J by 10 bases; unmatched bases: 8. The CDR3 loop is CSARGQGAVSPLHF. The CDR3 coding sequence is TGCAGTGCTAGGGGGCAGGGGGCAGTGTCACCCCTCCACTTT.

With respect to this clonotype: A much larger clone lies one base from this, so it may be a read error. The chain uses TRBV19 and TRBJ2-1; D possibly corresponds to TRBD2 (5 bases). V was trimmed by 7 bases and J by 2 bases, leaving 24 bases between them. Germline-derived CDR1 and CDR2 are LNHDA and SQIVND (reference sequence). The CDR3 totals 18 residues. CDR3 region: CASTPPGLAVIPYNEQFF. CDR3 in DNA: TGTGCCAGTACCCCTCCTGGGCTAGCCGTGATTCCCTACAATGAGCAGTTCTTC. The entire variable domain, with the rest obtained from reference TRBV19 and TRBJ2-1, is as follows: DGGITQSPKYLFRKEGQNVTLSCEQNLNHDAMYWYRQDPGQGLRLIYYSQIVNDFQKGDIAEGYSVSREKKESFPLTVTSAQKNPTAFYLCASTPPGLAVIPYNEQFFGPGTRLTVL.

This clonotype was recorded many times. This chain connects TRBV27 to TRBJ1-2; no firm D call. This CDR3 has 14 residues. Germline CDR1 MNHEY, CDR2 SMNVEV (reference sequence). V dropped 6 bases and J dropped 1 base, with 12 bases sitting between them. The CDR3 DNA reads as TGTGCCAGCAGGAAACAGAGCTTTAACTATGGCTACACCTTC. This encodes CASRKQSFNYGYTF.

There are many counts of this clonotype. One end of the junction fails to match germline, which may point to a read error. V usage is TRBV20-1 and J usage is TRBJ2-1; 7 nucleotides match TRBD2. The CDR3 is 12 amino acids. Germline values: CDR1 DFQATT, CDR2 SNEGSKA (reference sequence). CDR3 residues: CSARVGGGPAIF. CDR3 coding DNA: TGCAGTGCTAGAGTGGGGGGGGGACCGGCCATCTTC.

Notes on this clonotype: A much more abundant neighbour one base away suggests this may be a read error. This rearrangement joins TRBV29-1 to TRBJ2-5; D call uncertain. This CDR3 has 15 amino acids. Germline V gives CDR1 SQVTM, CDR2 ANQGSEA. This chain's CDR3 is CSVSDMAGPRETLYF. Here the CDR3 DNA reads TGCAGCGTTAGTGATATGGCAGGCCCCCGAGAGACCCTGTACTTC.

The gene calls are TRBV3-2 and TRBJ2-4; TRBD1, the table's D call, was not compared with the DNA. TRBV3-2 corresponds to a pseudogene. The CDR3 is 17 amino acids. This chain's CDR3 is CASSHRTAVRYLPFQYF. CDR3 sequence (DNA): TGTGCCAGCAGCCACAGGACAGCCGTTCGATACCTTCCGTTTCAGTACTTC.

This chain links TRBV5-1 with TRBJ2-5, with 7 positions matching TRBD2. V shed 4 bases and J 1 base; nucleotides not matched to a gene: 4. This CDR3 is 14 amino acids long. Germline CDR1 is SGHRS and CDR2 is YFSETQ. The CDR3 here is CASSHTSAQETQYF. As DNA, the CDR3 is TGCGCCAGCAGCCATACTAGCGCCCAAGAGACCCAGTACTTC.